This TCR beta chain was retrieved from a study of cytomegalovirus exposure and HLA in healthy donors. General observations from the study: A list of approximately 150 TCR beta chains associated with cytomegalovirus was given. A previous analysis found most TCR beta V segments productive roughly 87% or roughly 30% of the time. Later analysis identified 15,000 to 20,000 TCR beta sequences associated with HLA alleles, using a false discovery rate threshold of 0.05.

Germline V gene data show CDR1 as SGHRS and CDR2 as YFSETQ. CDR3 size: 15 residues. Trimming stripped 2 bases from V and 0 bases from J, with 10 bases between. Of note for this clone: What it recognizes is unknown.

Primers: 60 Vbeta forward and 13 Jbeta reverse. Clones were read by immunoSEQ multiplex PCR, and TCRdb kept only the in-frame ones, dropping some. The sample carries 130,000 to 150,000 clones, more than 60% recorded once. The sample was PBMCs. This TCR derives from a man in his forties or fifties in good health and CMV-seropositive. This rearrangement joins TRBV5-1 to TRBJ2-3, with TRBD1 as a possible D gene (5 bases). The chain's CDR3 is CASSLGAISTDTQYF. CDR3 DNA sequence: TGCGCCAGCAGCTTAGGGGCCATAAGCACAGATACGCAGTATTTT.